The rows below give T cell receptor beta chains drawn from one sample of a study of blood T cell repertoires in COVID-19. Profiling relied on immunoSEQ multiplex PCR, and the TCRdb table lists in-frame clones only, not all of them. The sample has approximately 99,000 clones, approximately 70% seen once. The sample was peripheral blood. These receptors all stem from a woman in her forties with acute or convalescent COVID-19. The CDR3 runs from the conserved cysteine through the conserved F or W.

cdr3_aa v_call
CASSPNRRGQETQYF TRBV5-1
CAWGSGASYSNEKLFF TRBV30
CASSYQGVDTGELFF TRBV19
CAWALKGASGELFF TRBV30
CASSPSSQGTDTQYF TRBV4-1
CASSEDTVPGSPLHF TRBV6-4
CASSLRPEGYGYTF TRBV27
CSVEETGNEKLFF TRBV29-1
CASSEGATPYNEQFF TRBV6-1
CASREDRVEVGYTF TRBV2
CASSLGAGADTQYF TRBV7-9
CASSVGGGNYEQYF TRBV9
CSYRDSGNYGYTF TRBV29-1
CASSLLAGEQETQYF TRBV5-1
CASRNDPGQTNTEAFF TRBV5-4
CASSPWDSYGYTF TRBV7-8
CASSPPGGAGGYTF TRBV5-4
CASSPPVTGANVLTF TRBV7-6
CASSFGTAGTQYF TRBV12-3/TRBV12-4
CASMLGGFGEKLFF TRBV6-5
CASSQSRNTEAFF TRBV14
CASSLGDRGGYNEQFF TRBV7-2
CSASIRRQGAGNQPQHF TRBV20-1
CASSSGGGELFF TRBV2
CASSLYNSGGINTQYF TRBV28
CASHHAGTSNEQFF TRBV11-2
CASSQDTPRGGGDTQYF TRBV14
CASRPGQGLGETQYF TRBV19
CASSLRDRGSETQYF TRBV7-6
CASSQATGGGDYGYTF TRBV5-1
CASSLGQGPYEQYF TRBV5-6
CAWSVGRGTQYF TRBV30
CASSPSDGGGLYEQFF TRBV9
CASSMGQGGTEAFF TRBV5-1
CATSATDRGYSEQFF TRBV24-1
CASSPQQGRPYGYTF TRBV28
CASSVAGENYGYTF TRBV9
CASSTQGAVTEAFF TRBV19
CASSVSADRDQPQHF TRBV9
CATSRGGTGPYSNQPQHF TRBV15
CASSLQGVGSPLHF TRBV18
CASKPYLVFSGAGVETQYF TRBV28
CATSDLDRTHNVGEQYF TRBV24-1
CASSLDDRGRNSPLHF TRBV5-1
CASSQEAGAEAFF TRBV4-2
CATPDNNFLNYGYTF TRBV6-5
CASSYSKSTGDEQYF TRBV6-2/TRBV6-3
CASSLTRAEAFF TRBV28